The 31 T cell receptor beta chains reported below all come from one sample, sequenced in a study of OX40 agonist ivuxolimab in advanced cancers. Profiled with immunoSEQ multiplex PCR; TCRdb holds only in-frame clones, not every one. The data hold tens of thousands of clones, with roughly nine tenths observed a single time. This material consisted of CD4+ or CD8+ T cells sorted from blood, taken in a trial of the OX40 agonist ivuxolimab. These receptors were taken from an adult with an advanced solid tumor such as melanoma, head and neck, liver or kidney cancer.

CDR3 sequence (DNA): TGTGCCATCAGGACTGACTACCTCCTGCATGAGCAGTTCTTC. It codes for CAIRTDYLLHEQFF. The rearrangement links TRBV10-3 to TRBJ2-1; TRBD2 is a possible D gene (5 bases). Trimming shortened V by 6 bases and J by 8 bases, and 17 bases separated the two germline ends. Germline CDR1 ENHRY, CDR2 SYGVKD. This CDR3 is 14 amino acids long.

This chain links TRBV7-6 with TRBJ1-2; D is uncertain. The CDR3 has 13 residues. Deletions cut 1 base from V and 4 bases from J, with 7 bases between. The germline V gene has CDR1 SGHVS and CDR2 FNYEAQ. In nucleotides, the CDR3 is TGTGCCAGCAGCTTAGATGGCAGCTATGGCTACACCTTC. It encodes CASSLDGSYGYTF.

The chain links TRBV28 to TRBJ2-2, with a tentative D call TRBD2 (6 bases). V lost 6 bases to trimming and J lost 0 bases, with 17 bases between them. The CDR3 consists of 17 residues. The V gene's germline CDR1 is MDHEN and CDR2 SYDVKM. This CDR3 reads CASSLPIRGTNTGELFF. CDR3 nucleotides: TGTGCCAGCAGCTTGCCCATCCGGGGGACGAACACCGGGGAGCTGTTTTTT.

The chain links TRBV6-5 to TRBJ1-5; D gene uncertain. Germline V gives CDR1 MNHEY, CDR2 SVGAGI. The CDR3 has 14 amino acids. Trimming took off 0 bases at V and 5 bases at J, with 8 bases between the two ends. Written as DNA, the CDR3 is TGTGCCAGCAGTTACTCGTTTACTTATCAGCCCCAGCATTTT. It encodes CASSYSFTYQPQHF.

The chain combines TRBV5-5 with TRBJ2-5; possibly TRBD1 for D (6 bases). V was trimmed by 2 bases and J by 7 bases, leaving 21 bases between them. Germline lookup yields CDR1 SGHKS and CDR2 YYEKEE (reference sequence). CDR3 length equals 16 residues. This chain's CDR3 is CASSFPSTGQGVTQYF. In DNA, the CDR3 is TGTGCCAGCAGCTTTCCCTCCACAGGGCAGGGAGTGACCCAGTACTTC.

The chain uses TRBV5-6 and TRBJ1-5; tentative D call: TRBD1 (5 bases). The ends were cut back, 4 bases at V and 2 bases at J, with 19 bases in the middle. Germline values: CDR1 SGHDT, CDR2 YYEEEE. There are 17 residues in the CDR3. CDR3 in DNA: TGTGCCAGCAGCGGGCGGGCGACGGGGGGTGGCAATCAGCCCCAGCATTTT. Translation gives CASSGRATGGGNQPQHF.

J is TRBJ2-4 and V is TRBV30, with 7 bases aligning to TRBD1. Germline CDR1 reads GTSNPN; CDR2 reads SVGIG (reference sequence). V shed 0 bases, J shed 8 bases, and the junction held 10 bases outside the gene matches. The CDR3 sequence is 15 residues long. The CDR3 nucleotides read TGTGCCTGGAGTGTTGGTGGGACAGAGGGATACATTCAGTACTTC. It yields the protein CAWSVGGTEGYIQYF.

This sequence joins TRBV5-4 and TRBJ1-5, with 7 bases lining up with TRBD1. The J segment lost 4 bases and the V segment lost 5 bases, leaving 3 bases of the junction unmatched. The germline CDR1 and CDR2 sequences are SGHNT and YYREEE (reference sequence). CDR3 length: 13 amino acids. The CDR3 DNA follows: TGTGCCAGCAGTCCGGGACAGAATCAGCCCCAGCATTTT. Translated: CASSPGQNQPQHF.

Concerning this clone itself: In the same sample, other DNA sequences code for this CDR3. The chain uses TRBV28 and TRBJ1-2; no firm D call. The ends were cut back, 4 bases at V and 1 base at J, with 10 bases in the middle. The germline V gene has CDR1 MDHEN and CDR2 SYDVKM. The CDR3 is made up of 14 amino acids. For the CDR3, the DNA is TGTGCCAGCAGTTCCTCTCCCCTTAACTATGGCTACACCTTC. Translated, it gives CASSSSPLNYGYTF.

CDR3 nucleotide sequence: TGCGCCAGCAGCCAAGTTAATCTCATTGCAATTGAATACGAGCAGTACTTC. Its protein is CASSQVNLIAIEYEQYF. The chain recombines TRBV4-1 with TRBJ2-7; D remains ambiguous. V lost 1 base to trimming and J lost 4 bases, with 20 bases between them. Germline values: CDR1 MGHRA, CDR2 YSYEKL. There are 17 residues in the CDR3.

This clone has more than one count but fewer than ten. The chain uses TRBV30 and TRBJ1-5; perhaps TRBD1 as D (5 bases). The germline gives CDR1 GTSNPN, CDR2 SVGIG (reference sequence). The CDR3 has 14 residues. V lost 3 bases and J lost 6, with 15 bases in between. CDR3 protein: CAWSIDTRGQPQHF. In DNA, the CDR3 is TGTGCCTGGAGCATCGACACGAGGGGTCAGCCCCAGCATTTT.

This clone came up once. This chain uses TRBV7-9 with TRBJ2-7; 11 nucleotides line up with TRBD2. Germline V gene lookup returns CDR1 SEHNR and CDR2 FQNEAQ (reference sequence). V shed 2 bases, J shed 6 bases, and the junction held 15 bases outside the gene matches. The CDR3 loop spans 18 amino acids. The CDR3 region has the DNA TGTGCCAGCAGCTTATTTAGCGGTCTTAGCGGGAGGGCCGGCGAGCAGTACTTC. Amino acids: CASSLFSGLSGRAGEQYF.

This chain uses TRBV2 with TRBJ2-5; TRBD2 might be the D (5 bases). V gave up 6 bases and J gave up 7 bases, with 15 bases separating them. This CDR3 has 13 amino acids. CDR1 is SNHLY, CDR2 FYNNEI, per germline. The CDR3 coding sequence is TGTGCCAGCAGCGGTAGCCCCCGGGGGACCCAGTACTTC. It encodes CASSGSPRGTQYF.

The chain has TRBV5-1 and TRBJ2-1, with 8 bases that match TRBD1. V shed 4 bases and J 8 bases; nucleotides not matched to a gene: 2. There are 12 residues in the CDR3. Germline values: CDR1 SGHRS, CDR2 YFSETQ. DNA of the CDR3: TGCGCCAGCAGCCCACAGGGGGATGAGCAGTTCTTC. Its translation is CASSPQGDEQFF.

This chain links TRBV4-2 with TRBJ2-1; TRBD2 matches 9 bases. This CDR3 comprises 19 residues. From germline, CDR1 is LGHNA and CDR2 YNFKEQ. Trimming took 2 bases from V and 6 from J; bases not matched to a gene: 17. The CDR3 DNA reads as TGTGCCAGCAGCCAAAGTCTAGCGGGAACCTATACTGGTGTCAATGAGCAGTTCTTC. This sequence encodes CASSQSLAGTYTGVNEQFF.

The chain combines TRBV5-8 with TRBJ2-2, with D hard to call. The CDR3 length is 13 residues. Trimming stripped 4 bases from V and 1 base from J, with 5 bases between. CDR1 is SGHTS, CDR2 YDEGEE, per germline. This chain's CDR3 is CASSILNTGELFF. CDR3 coding DNA: TGTGCCAGCAGCATACTGAACACCGGGGAGCTGTTTTTT.

J is TRBJ2-1 and V is TRBV4-1, with 9 nucleotides matching TRBD2. Germline V gene sequence: CDR1 MGHRA, CDR2 YSYEKL. The CDR3 sequence is 15 residues long. With 5 bases clipped from V and 8 bases from J, the junction kept 10 bases outside the gene matches. DNA for the CDR3: TGCGCCAGCAGCTACGGGACTAGCCGCTGGGATGAGCAGTTCTTC. Translation gives CASSYGTSRWDEQFF.

The chain carries TRBV6-6 and TRBJ1-2, with a tentative D call TRBD1 (6 bases). The CDR3 is 14 amino acids. In germline, CDR1 is MNHNY, CDR2 SVGAGI (reference sequence). V lost 4 bases, J lost 4 bases, and 13 bases lay in between. CDR3 coding DNA: TGTGCCAGCAGTTTGGACAGTTCGGTCTATGGCTACACCTTC. It specifies CASSLDSSVYGYTF.

The rearrangement links TRBV5-4 to TRBJ2-2, with TRBD1 identical over 7 bases. Looked up from germline, CDR1 is SGHNT and CDR2 is YYREEE (reference sequence). With 0 bases clipped from V and 4 bases from J, the junction kept 9 bases outside the gene matches. There are 17 residues in the CDR3. The CDR3 here is CASSLEGSRGSTGELFF. The CDR3 DNA is TGTGCCAGCAGCTTGGAGGGGAGCAGGGGGTCCACCGGGGAGCTGTTTTTT.

The V gene is TRBV5-1, the J gene TRBJ1-6; D remains unclear. CDR1 SGHRS and CDR2 YFSETQ come from the germline V gene. The V end was cut by 0 bases, the J end by 7 bases, with 11 bases between. This CDR3 has 15 amino acids. The chain's CDR3 is CASSLDPMPNSPLHF. The CDR3 DNA is TGCGCCAGCAGCTTGGACCCTATGCCCAATTCACCCCTCCACTTT.

The chain is built from TRBV11-2 and TRBJ2-3; possible D gene TRBD2, 7 bases. Trimming took 5 bases from V and 0 from J, leaving 15 bases between them. The length of the CDR3 is 16 residues. Germline V CDR1 and CDR2: SGHAT, FQNNGV. The CDR3 loop is CASSRMRGRSTDTQYF. CDR3 nucleotides: TGTGCCAGCAGCCGCATGCGGGGGCGAAGCACAGATACGCAGTATTTT. The complete variable domain, with remaining parts taken from reference TRBV11-2 and TRBJ2-3, reads EAGVAQSPRYKIIEKRQSVAFWCNPISGHATLYWYQQILGQGPKLLIQFQNNGVVDDSQLPKDRFSAERLKGVDSTLKIQPAKLEDSAVYLCASSRMRGRSTDTQYFGPGTRLTVL.

J is TRBJ1-5 and V is TRBV27; perhaps TRBD1 as D (5 bases). CDR1 and CDR2 from the germline V gene are MNHEY and SMNVEV (reference sequence). V lost 6 bases and J 2 bases, leaving 14 bases between the germline ends. This CDR3 is 15 amino acids long. CDR3 sequence: CASRGTQSGNQPQHF. The DNA for the CDR3 is TGTGCCAGCAGAGGGACGCAAAGTGGCAATCAGCCCCAGCATTTT.

The chain links TRBV5-1 to TRBJ2-5, with D tentatively TRBD1 (5 bases). Germline V gives CDR1 SGHRS, CDR2 YFSETQ. CDR3 length equals 14 residues. V gave up 5 bases and J gave up 1 base, with 12 bases separating them. The CDR3 spells CASSPDSPQETQYF. CDR3 DNA: TGCGCCAGCAGTCCAGACAGCCCCCAAGAGACCCAGTACTTC.

The chain links TRBV7-9 to TRBJ1-3; D is uncertain. This CDR3 has 14 amino acids. The ends were cut back, 5 bases at V and 0 bases at J, with 8 bases in the middle. Germline CDR1 and CDR2: SEHNR and FQNEAQ (reference sequence). The CDR3 DNA is TGTGCCAGCAGCCGTGGGTACTCTGGAAACACCATATATTTT. This translates into CASSRGYSGNTIYF.

This clone occurred once. The chain is built from TRBV19 and TRBJ2-2, with D hard to call. Per the germline V gene, CDR1 is LNHDA and CDR2 is SQIVND (reference sequence). The CDR3 contains 11 residues. The germline V and J ends were trimmed by 8 bases and 6 bases, with 7 bases remaining between them. CDR3 amino acids: CASLEAGELFF. The CDR3 nucleotides read TGTGCCAGTTTAGAGGCCGGGGAGCTGTTTTTT.

As for this clone: Other DNA sequences from this sample encode an identical CDR3 as well. CDR3 sequence reads: CASSSSPLNYGYTF. The CDR3 DNA follows: TGTGCCAGCAGTTCCTCTCCCTTGAACTATGGCTACACCTTC. The V gene is TRBV28, the J gene TRBJ1-2; D gene unclear. CDR1 and CDR2 from the germline V gene are MDHEN and SYDVKM. Trimming cost V 4 bases and J 2 bases, with 11 bases left between them. The CDR3 consists of 14 residues.

This clone was detected a few times. The chain is built from TRBV11-1 and TRBJ2-1; 7 nucleotides match TRBD2. The V and J ends lost 4 bases and 0 bases, in that order; junction bases with no gene match: 3. Germline CDR1 SGHAT, CDR2 FQDESV (reference sequence). The CDR3 contains 15 residues. This chain's CDR3 is CASSSGLGSYNEQFF. In DNA, the CDR3 is TGTGCCAGCAGCTCTGGACTAGGCTCCTACAATGAGCAGTTCTTC.

The chain combines TRBV28 with TRBJ2-2; tentatively, D is TRBD1 (6 bases). Between the trimmed V and J ends, which lost 8 bases and 3 bases, there was a span of 13 bases. CDR1 MDHEN and CDR2 SYDVKM come from the germline V gene. This CDR3 spans 14 amino acids. The chain's CDR3 is CASGGQGHTGELFF. In DNA form, the CDR3 reads TGTGCCAGCGGGGGCCAGGGACACACCGGGGAGCTGTTTTTT.

V is TRBV2 and J is TRBJ2-7, with D perhaps matching TRBD1 (5 bases). Germline CDR1 reads SNHLY; CDR2 reads FYNNEI. V was cut by 3 bases and J by 0 bases, with 9 bases left in between. There are 14 residues in the CDR3. CDR3 loop: CASSDWGSSYEQYF. DNA for the CDR3: TGTGCCAGCAGTGATTGGGGCAGCTCCTACGAGCAGTACTTC.

The genes are TRBV30 and TRBJ2-5; TRBD2 aligns across 9 bases. With 1 base clipped from V and 5 bases from J, the junction kept 5 bases outside the gene matches. The CDR3 runs to 14 residues. Germline lookup yields CDR1 GTSNPN and CDR2 SVGIG (reference sequence). CDR3 bases: TGTGCCTGGAGTGGCGGGGGGGAACAGGAGACCCAGTACTTC. The encoded protein is CAWSGGGEQETQYF. Complete variable domain (other parts from reference TRBV30 and TRBJ2-5): SQTIHQWPATLVQPVGSPLSLECTVEGTSNPNLYWYRQAAGRGLQLLFYSVGIGQISSEVPQNLSASRPQDRQFILSSKKLLLSDSGFYLCAWSGGGEQETQYFGPGTRLLVL.

The rearrangement joins TRBV5-1 to TRBJ2-7; 10 nucleotides align to TRBD2. Germline V lookup: CDR1 SGHRS, CDR2 YFSETQ. The length of the CDR3 is 16 residues. After removal of 1 base from V and 4 bases from J, the junction contained 8 bases not matched to a gene. The CDR3 DNA follows: TGCGCCAGCAGCTTGTGGCTAGCGGGAGTTGTGTACGAGCAGTACTTC. Its translation: CASSLWLAGVVYEQYF.